Listed below are T cell receptor beta chains from one sample, sequenced in a study of blood T cells in healthy people across ages. Each CDR3 protein gets one entry after TCRdb re-called the 5' RACE reads with MiXCR. The table includes about 680,000 distinct CDR3 sequences, around 45% detected once. Material: blood. The source is a woman aged 55-69 years in good health. The CDR3 runs from the conserved cysteine through the conserved F or W. The D gene is left open where the match is weak. Clone size is given for some rows only: seen once, a few or many times, or a class if the clone is expanded.

>TRBJ2-5|TRBD2|TRBV5-1|NA
CASSGTSGSLETQYF
TGCGCCAGCAGTGGGACTAGCGGGAGTTTAGAGACCCAGTACTTC
>TRBJ2-5|NA|TRBV5-1|many
CASSFKETQYF
TGCGCCAGCAGCTTTAAAGAGACCCAGTACTTC
>TRBJ2-7|TRBD2|TRBV7-2|NA
CASSLALGSGRVPPVEQYF
TGTGCCAGCAGCTTAGCGTTAGGTAGCGGGAGGGTCCCCCCGGTCGAGCAGTACTTC
>TRBJ2-1|TRBD2|TRBV20-1|few
CSAGTSGNSEQFF
TGCAGTGCCGGGACTAGCGGGAACAGTGAGCAGTTCTTC
>TRBJ1-6|NA|TRBV12-3/TRBV12-4|NA
CASSLEGPGSGSPPHF
TGTGCCAGCAGTTTGGAGGGGCCAGGCTCGGGATCACCCCCCCACTTT
>TRBJ2-7|NA|TRBV12-3/TRBV12-4|few
CASSSREGLNNEQYF
TGTGCCAGCAGTTCCCGTGAGGGGCTAAACAATGAGCAGTACTTC
>TRBJ1-2|NA|TRBV5-1|NA
CTSSRNAKNYGYTF
TGCACCAGCTCTCGGAACGCCAAAAACTATGGCTACACCTTC
>TRBJ2-5|NA|TRBV2|few
CASREDLQETQYF
TGTGCCAGCAGGGAGGACCTACAAGAGACCCAGTACTTC
>TRBJ2-6|TRBD1|TRBV12-3/TRBV12-4|many
CASSLGDRVRANVLTF
TGTGCCAGCAGTTTAGGGGACAGGGTACGGGCCAACGTCCTGACTTTC
>TRBJ1-1|TRBD1|TRBV5-1|NA
CASSFPDRVNTEAFF
TGCGCCAGCAGCTTCCCGGACAGGGTGAACACTGAAGCTTTCTTT
>TRBJ2-2|NA|TRBV12-3/TRBV12-4|NA
CASSPWENTGELFF
TGTGCCAGCAGTCCTTGGGAGAACACCGGGGAGCTGTTTTTT
>TRBJ2-4|NA|TRBV30|NA
CAWSPGSNLTKNIQYF
TGTGCCTGGAGTCCCGGGTCCAATCTAACCAAAAACATTCAGTACTTC
>TRBJ2-1|NA|TRBV4-2|NA
CASSQPGSYNEQFF
TGTGCCAGCAGCCAACCTGGCTCCTACAATGAGCAGTTCTTC
>TRBJ1-6|TRBD1|TRBV20-1|NA
CSALTGANSYNSPLHF
TGCAGTGCTCTGACAGGGGCGAACTCCTATAATTCACCCCTCCACTTT
>TRBJ2-1|NA|TRBV7-2|NA
CASSTIPYNEQFF
TGTGCCAGCAGCACCATCCCCTACAATGAGCAGTTCTTC
>TRBJ2-1|NA|TRBV5-1|NA
CASSLANQGGSYNEQFF
TGCGCCAGCAGCTTGGCCAATCAGGGCGGCTCCTACAATGAGCAGTTCTTC
>TRBJ1-1|NA|TRBV6-1|NA
CASSDVFDGTEAFF
TGTGCCAGCAGTGACGTATTCGACGGAACTGAAGCTTTCTTT
>TRBJ2-1|NA|TRBV20-1|NA
CSALNWGVKDNEQFF
TGCAGTGCTCTAAACTGGGGGGTTAAAGACAATGAGCAGTTCTTC
>TRBJ1-1|TRBD1|TRBV7-2|NA
CASSIHRDRVTEAFF
TGTGCCAGCAGCATCCACCGGGACAGGGTTACTGAAGCTTTCTTT
>TRBJ2-6|TRBD1|TRBV12-3/TRBV12-4|NA
CASSRDRFKGSSGANVLTF
TGTGCCAGCAGTCGGGACAGGTTTAAGGGGAGCTCTGGGGCCAACGTCCTGACTTTC
>TRBJ2-3|TRBD1|TRBV5-1|NA
CASSNDGTGGTDTQYF
TGCGCCAGCAGCAACGACGGGACAGGAGGCACAGATACGCAGTATTTT
>TRBJ2-5|TRBD2|TRBV5-5|few
CASSLALIAGGTETQYF
TGTGCCAGCAGCTTGGCCCTGATAGCGGGAGGGACTGAGACCCAGTACTTC
>TRBJ2-6|NA|TRBV27|NA
CASSFAPYDSGANVLTF
TGTGCCAGCAGTTTTGCACCCTATGACTCTGGGGCCAACGTCCTGACTTTC
>TRBJ1-4|NA|TRBV7-2|few
CASSSPNEKLFF
TGTGCCAGCAGCTCCCCCAATGAAAAACTGTTTTTT
>TRBJ2-4|TRBD2|TRBV4-3|NA
CASSQDSTSGSVGQYF
TGCGCCAGCAGCCAAGATTCGACTAGCGGGAGTGTCGGGCAGTACTTC
>TRBJ1-5|NA|TRBV20-1|NA
CSAYGLSNQPQHF
TGCAGTGCATACGGACTGTCCAATCAGCCCCAGCATTTT
>TRBJ2-2|NA|TRBV27|NA
CASSFLSRTGELFF
TGTGCCAGCAGTTTTCTCTCTAGGACCGGGGAGCTGTTTTTT
>TRBJ1-1|TRBD1|TRBV28|NA
CASSFTGAPATEAFF
TGTGCCAGCAGTTTCACAGGGGCGCCGGCCACTGAAGCTTTCTTT
>TRBJ2-1|TRBD1|TRBV6-2/TRBV6-3|many
CASTPGQGYNEQFF
TGTGCCAGCACCCCGGGACAGGGGTACAATGAGCAGTTCTTC
>TRBJ1-2|NA|TRBV3-1|NA
CTSSQDIASNYGYTF
TGTACCAGCAGCCAAGATATTGCATCTAACTATGGCTACACCTTC
>TRBJ1-2|NA|TRBV20-1|few
CSAGYGYTF
TGCAGTGCGGGCTATGGCTACACCTTC
>TRBJ2-7|NA|TRBV9|NA
CASSVGGGLKAEQYF
TGTGCCAGCAGCGTAGGGGGGGGCCTCAAGGCCGAGCAGTACTTC
>TRBJ2-1|TRBD1|TRBV29-1|once
CSVEAQGGQGRYNEQFF
TGCAGCGTTGAAGCCCAAGGGGGACAGGGTCGCTACAATGAGCAGTTCTTC
>TRBJ1-1|TRBD1|TRBV7-9|once
CASSSTDRGRQAFF
TGTGCCAGCAGCTCAACTGACAGGGGGCGTCAAGCTTTCTTT
>TRBJ2-5|NA|TRBV7-2|many
CASSLGPAWLYF
TGTGCCAGCAGCTTAGGGCCGGCATGGTTGTACTTC
>TRBJ2-7|NA|TRBV29-1|few
CSEITGNGGSFGNLAYEQYF
TGCAGCGAAATTACCGGGAACGGAGGGTCCTTCGGAAATCTCGCCTACGAGCAGTACTTC
>TRBJ2-7|NA|TRBV6-5|NA
CASSSKATGNEQYF
TGTGCCAGCAGTTCGAAAGCTACAGGTAACGAGCAGTACTTC
>TRBJ1-6|NA|TRBV7-2|NA
CASRMGGRDNSPLHF
TGTGCCAGCAGGATGGGGGGTCGAGATAATTCACCCCTCCACTTT
>TRBJ2-5|TRBD2|TRBV7-2|NA
CASSDPRTSGRGGETQYF
TGTGCCAGCAGCGACCCGAGGACTAGCGGGAGAGGGGGTGAGACCCAGTACTTC
>TRBJ2-1|NA|TRBV5-1|NA
CASSSGSGTYNEQFF
TGCGCCAGCAGCTCGGGCAGCGGAACCTACAATGAGCAGTTCTTC
>TRBJ2-7|NA|TRBV20-1|NA
CSARAITHSYEQYF
TGCAGTGCTAGGGCGATTACCCACTCCTACGAGCAGTACTTC
>TRBJ1-2|NA|TRBV5-5|few
CASSRRRGYTF
TGTGCCAGCAGCCGGAGAAGGGGCTACACCTTC
>TRBJ1-6|NA|TRBV28|NA
CASSFGSFGSSYNSPLHF
TGTGCCAGCAGTTTCGGGTCTTTTGGGAGCTCCTATAATTCACCCCTCCACTTT
>TRBJ1-2|NA|TRBV4-2|NA
CASSQTPIQGRGYTF
TGTGCCAGCAGCCAAACCCCCATACAGGGTCGGGGCTACACCTTC
>TRBJ2-1|TRBD1|TRBV28|once
CASGRYSGTGRREQFF
TGTGCCAGCGGAAGATATTCCGGGACAGGGCGGCGTGAGCAGTTCTTC
>TRBJ2-3|NA|TRBV7-2|few
CASSAEDTQYF
TGTGCCAGCAGCGCGGAAGATACGCAGTATTTT
>TRBJ2-1|TRBD2|TRBV20-1|NA
CSAPSGREGLNEQFF
TGCAGTGCACCGTCGGGGCGGGAGGGCCTCAACGAGCAGTTCTTC
>TRBJ2-1|TRBD2|TRBV10-3|NA
CAISEFQGLAGGEQFF
TGTGCCATCAGTGAGTTCCAGGGACTAGCGGGAGGTGAGCAGTTCTTC
>TRBJ1-2|TRBD1|TRBV12-3/TRBV12-4|few
CASRTPGTGGYTF
TGTGCCAGCAGAACGCCCGGGACAGGGGGCTACACCTTC
>TRBJ2-1|NA|TRBV7-3|NA
CASSFSPLANEQFF
TGTGCCAGCAGCTTCAGCCCCCTAGCCAATGAGCAGTTCTTC
>TRBJ2-7|NA|TRBV6-5|NA
CASNQDRDYEQYF
TGTGCCAGCAATCAGGATAGGGACTACGAGCAGTACTTC
>TRBJ2-3|TRBD2|TRBV20-1|once
CSAPTGTSSTDTQYF
TGCAGTGCACCGACCGGGACTAGTAGCACAGATACGCAGTATTTT
>TRBJ2-7|TRBD2|TRBV20-1|NA
CSAGGELAGFYEQYF
TGCAGTGCTGGGGGGGAACTAGCGGGATTCTACGAGCAGTACTTC
>TRBJ2-1|NA|TRBV5-1|NA
CASSLGRVGYNEQFF
TGCGCCAGCAGCTTGGGAAGGGTGGGGTACAATGAGCAGTTCTTC